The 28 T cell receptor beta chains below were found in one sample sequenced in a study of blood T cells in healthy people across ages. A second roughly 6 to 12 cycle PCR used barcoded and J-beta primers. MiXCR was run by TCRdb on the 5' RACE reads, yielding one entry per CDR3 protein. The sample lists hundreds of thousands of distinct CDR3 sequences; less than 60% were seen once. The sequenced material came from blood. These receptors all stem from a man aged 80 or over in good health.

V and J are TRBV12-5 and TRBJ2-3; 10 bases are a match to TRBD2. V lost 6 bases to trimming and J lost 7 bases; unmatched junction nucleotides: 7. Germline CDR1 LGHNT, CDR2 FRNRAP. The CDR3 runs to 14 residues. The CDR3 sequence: CASGPSGSGNTQYF. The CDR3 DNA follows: TGTGCTAGTGGCCCTAGCGGGAGTGGGAATACGCAGTATTTT.

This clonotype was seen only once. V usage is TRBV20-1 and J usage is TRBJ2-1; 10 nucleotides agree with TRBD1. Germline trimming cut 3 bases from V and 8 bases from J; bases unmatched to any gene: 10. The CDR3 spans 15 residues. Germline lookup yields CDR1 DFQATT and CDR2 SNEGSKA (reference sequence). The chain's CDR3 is CSASPPGTGVDEQFF. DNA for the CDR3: TGCAGTGCTAGCCCTCCCGGGACAGGGGTGGATGAGCAGTTCTTC.

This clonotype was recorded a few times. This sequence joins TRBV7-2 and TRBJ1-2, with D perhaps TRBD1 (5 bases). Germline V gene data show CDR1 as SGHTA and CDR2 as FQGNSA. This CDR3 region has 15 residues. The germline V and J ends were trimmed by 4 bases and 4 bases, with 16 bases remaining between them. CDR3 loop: CASSSDRDGLYGYTF. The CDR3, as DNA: TGTGCCAGCAGCTCAGACCGGGACGGACTCTATGGCTACACCTTC.

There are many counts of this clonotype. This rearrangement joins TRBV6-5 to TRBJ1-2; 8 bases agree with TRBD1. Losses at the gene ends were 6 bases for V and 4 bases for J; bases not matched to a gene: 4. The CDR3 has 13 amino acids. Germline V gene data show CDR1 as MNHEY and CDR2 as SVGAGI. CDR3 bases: TGTGCCAGCAGACCGGGACAGGCCTATGGCTACACCTTC. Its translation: CASRPGQAYGYTF.

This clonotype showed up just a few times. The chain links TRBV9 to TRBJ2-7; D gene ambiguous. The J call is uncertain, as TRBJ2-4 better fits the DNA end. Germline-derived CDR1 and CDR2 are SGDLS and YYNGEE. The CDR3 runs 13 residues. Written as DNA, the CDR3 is TGTGCCAGCAGCGTAGGAGTTTCGAACATTCAGTACTTC. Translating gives CASSVGVSNIQYF.

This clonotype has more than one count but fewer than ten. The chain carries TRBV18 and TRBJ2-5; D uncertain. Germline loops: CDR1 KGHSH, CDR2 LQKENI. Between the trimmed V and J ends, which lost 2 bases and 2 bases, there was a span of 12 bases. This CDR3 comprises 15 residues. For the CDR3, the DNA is TGTGCCAGCTCACCAGTCGCGGCAGTTCAAGAGACCCAGTACTTC. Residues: CASSPVAAVQETQYF.

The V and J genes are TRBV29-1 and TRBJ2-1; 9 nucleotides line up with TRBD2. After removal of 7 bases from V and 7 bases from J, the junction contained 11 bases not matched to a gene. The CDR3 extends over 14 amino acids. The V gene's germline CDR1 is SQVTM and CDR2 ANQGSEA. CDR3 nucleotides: TGCAGCGCCAAGCGGGGGGCCCCTTTGAATGAGCAGTTCTTC. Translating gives CSAKRGAPLNEQFF.

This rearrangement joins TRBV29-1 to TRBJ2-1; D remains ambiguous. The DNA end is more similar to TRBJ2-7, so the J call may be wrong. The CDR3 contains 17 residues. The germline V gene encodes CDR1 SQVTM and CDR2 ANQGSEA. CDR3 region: CSVKRVGSEHPYNEQYF. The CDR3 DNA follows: TGCAGCGTAAAGCGCGTGGGGTCGGAACACCCCTACAATGAGCAGTACTTC.

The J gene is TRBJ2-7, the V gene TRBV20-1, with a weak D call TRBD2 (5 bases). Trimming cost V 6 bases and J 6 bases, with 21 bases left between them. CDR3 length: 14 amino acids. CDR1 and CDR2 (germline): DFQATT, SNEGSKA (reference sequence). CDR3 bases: TGCAGTGCCCCTTCGTCTGGTGGGAGTGGCGAGCAGTACTTC. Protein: CSAPSSGGSGEQYF.

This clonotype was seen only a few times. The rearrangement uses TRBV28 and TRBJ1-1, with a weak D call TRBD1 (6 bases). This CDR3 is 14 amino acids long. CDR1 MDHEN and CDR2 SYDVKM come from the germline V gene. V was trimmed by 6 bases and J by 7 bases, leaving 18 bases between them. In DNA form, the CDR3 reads TGTGCCAGCAGCCTACCCACAGGGTTCAGTGAAGCTTTCTTT. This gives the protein CASSLPTGFSEAFF.

DNA for the CDR3: TGTGCCAGCAGCGCGGCAGATACGCAGTATTTT. It is translated as CASSAADTQYF. The chain combines TRBV7-2 with TRBJ2-3; no definite D call. From germline, CDR1 is SGHTA and CDR2 FQGNSA. V was shortened by 5 bases and J by 4 bases, with 4 bases between the two germline ends. The CDR3 length is 11 residues.

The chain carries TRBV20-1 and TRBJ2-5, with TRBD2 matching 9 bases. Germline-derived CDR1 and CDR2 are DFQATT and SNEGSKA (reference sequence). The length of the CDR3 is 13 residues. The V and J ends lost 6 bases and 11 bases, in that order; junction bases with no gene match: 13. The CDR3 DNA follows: TGCAGTGCCTTTGGCGGGGGGGCCAGTGAGCAGTACTTC. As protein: CSAFGGGASEQYF.

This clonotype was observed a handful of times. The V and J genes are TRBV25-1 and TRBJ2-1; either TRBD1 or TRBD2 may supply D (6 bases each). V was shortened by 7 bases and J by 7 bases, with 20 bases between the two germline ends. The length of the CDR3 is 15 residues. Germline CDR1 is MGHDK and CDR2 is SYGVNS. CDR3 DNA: TGTGCCAGCACTCCGGGGGCGGGAAATAGGAATGAGCAGTTCTTC. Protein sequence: CASTPGAGNRNEQFF.

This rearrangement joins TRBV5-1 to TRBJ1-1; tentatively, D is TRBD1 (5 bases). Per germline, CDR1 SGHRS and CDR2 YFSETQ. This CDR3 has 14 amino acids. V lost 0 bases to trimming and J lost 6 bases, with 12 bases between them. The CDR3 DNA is TGCGCCAGCAGCTTGGACGGGGGAGAGGCTGAAGCTTTCTTT. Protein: CASSLDGGEAEAFF.

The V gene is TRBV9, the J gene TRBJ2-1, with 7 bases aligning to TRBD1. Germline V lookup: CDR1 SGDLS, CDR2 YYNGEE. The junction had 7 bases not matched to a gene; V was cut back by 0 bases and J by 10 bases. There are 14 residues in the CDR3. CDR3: CASSVGPGQYEQFF. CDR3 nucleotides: TGTGCCAGCAGCGTAGGGCCGGGACAGTACGAGCAGTTCTTC.

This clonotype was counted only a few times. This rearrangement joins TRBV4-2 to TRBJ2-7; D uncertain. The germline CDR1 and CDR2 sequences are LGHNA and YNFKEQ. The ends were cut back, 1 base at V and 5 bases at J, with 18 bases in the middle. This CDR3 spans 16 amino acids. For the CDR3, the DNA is TGTGCCAGCAGCCAAGGGTCCCTAGTCCCGTGGGACGAGCAGTACTTC. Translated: CASSQGSLVPWDEQYF.

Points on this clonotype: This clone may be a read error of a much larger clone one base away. DNA of the CDR3: TGTGCCAGCACCTGGACTAGCGGGAGGACAGATACGCAGTATTTT. It codes for CASTWTSGRTDTQYF. The chain couples TRBV6-6 to TRBJ2-3; 14 positions match TRBD2. This CDR3 is 15 amino acids long. Germline values: CDR1 MNHNY, CDR2 SVGAGI (reference sequence). Trimming took 7 bases from V and 3 from J; bases not matched to a gene: 3.

This CDR3 is CASSPRTRGAFF. The CDR3, as DNA: TGTGCCAGCAGTCCTCGCACGAGAGGAGCTTTCTTT. This chain connects TRBV12-3 or TRBV12-4 to TRBJ1-1; D is uncertain. The CDR3 runs to 12 residues. The V gene lost 5 bases and the J gene lost 10 bases, with 14 bases spanning the gap.

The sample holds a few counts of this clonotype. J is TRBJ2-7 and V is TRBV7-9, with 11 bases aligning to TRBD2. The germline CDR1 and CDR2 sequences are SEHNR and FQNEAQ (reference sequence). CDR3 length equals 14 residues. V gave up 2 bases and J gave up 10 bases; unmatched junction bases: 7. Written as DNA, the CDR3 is TGTGCCAGCAGCTTATCTCGACTAGCGGGGAGTCAGTACTTC. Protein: CASSLSRLAGSQYF.

CDR3 region: CASYPGGYNEQFF. The DNA of the CDR3 is TGTGCCAGCTACCCCGGCGGGTACAATGAGCAGTTCTTC. This chain links TRBV28 with TRBJ2-1; TRBD2 might be the D (5 bases). CDR1 and CDR2 from the germline V gene are MDHEN and SYDVKM. There are 13 residues in the CDR3. V lost 8 bases and J 4 bases, leaving 12 bases between the germline ends.

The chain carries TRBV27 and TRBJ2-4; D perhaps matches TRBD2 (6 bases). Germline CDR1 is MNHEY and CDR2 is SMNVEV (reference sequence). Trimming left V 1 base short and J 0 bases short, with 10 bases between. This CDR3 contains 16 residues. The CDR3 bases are TGTGCCAGCAGTTTATGGTCGGGGGTAGCCAAAAACATTCAGTACTTC. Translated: CASSLWSGVAKNIQYF.

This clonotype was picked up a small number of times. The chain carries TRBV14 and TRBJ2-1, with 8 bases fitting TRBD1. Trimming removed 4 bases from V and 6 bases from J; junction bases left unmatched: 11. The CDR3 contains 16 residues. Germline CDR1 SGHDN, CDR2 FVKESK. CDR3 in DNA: TGTGCCAGCAGCCGGCCAGGACAGGGAGTGTTCAATGAGCAGTTCTTC. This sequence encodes CASSRPGQGVFNEQFF.

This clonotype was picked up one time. This CDR3 reads CASSLGQGAYSNYGYTF. The DNA for the CDR3 is TGTGCCAGCAGCTTGGGACAGGGGGCCTATTCTAACTATGGCTACACCTTC. The chain carries TRBV5-5 and TRBJ1-2; TRBD1 agrees at 10 bases. The V and J ends lost 0 bases and 0 bases, in that order; junction bases with no gene match: 5. The CDR3 totals 17 residues. Germline values: CDR1 SGHKS, CDR2 YYEKEE (reference sequence). Drawing the rest from reference TRBV5-5 and TRBJ1-2, the complete variable domain is DAGVTQSPTHLIKTRGQQVTLRCSPISGHKSVSWYQQVLGQGPQFIFQYYEKEERGRGNFPDRFSARQFPNYSSELNVNALLLGDSALYLCASSLGQGAYSNYGYTFGSGTRLTVV.

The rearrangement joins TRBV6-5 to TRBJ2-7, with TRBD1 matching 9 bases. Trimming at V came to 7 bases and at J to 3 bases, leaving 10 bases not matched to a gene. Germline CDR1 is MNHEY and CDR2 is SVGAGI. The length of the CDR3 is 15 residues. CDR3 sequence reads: CASKLGQGVFYEQYF. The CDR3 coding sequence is TGTGCCAGCAAGTTGGGACAGGGCGTTTTCTACGAGCAGTACTTC.

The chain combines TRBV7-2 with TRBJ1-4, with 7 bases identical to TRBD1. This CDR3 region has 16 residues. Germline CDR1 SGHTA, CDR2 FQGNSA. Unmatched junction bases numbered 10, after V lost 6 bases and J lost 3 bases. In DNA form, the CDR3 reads TGTGCCAGCAGTGAAAGGGGGCTTTCTTCTAATGAAAAACTGTTTTTT. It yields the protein CASSERGLSSNEKLFF.

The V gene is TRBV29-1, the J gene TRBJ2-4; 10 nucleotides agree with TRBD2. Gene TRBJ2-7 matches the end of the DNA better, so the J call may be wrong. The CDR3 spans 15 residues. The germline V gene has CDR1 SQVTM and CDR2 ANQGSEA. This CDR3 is CSVEELAGGADEQYF. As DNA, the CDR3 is TGCAGCGTTGAAGAATTAGCGGGGGGTGCGGACGAGCAGTACTTC.

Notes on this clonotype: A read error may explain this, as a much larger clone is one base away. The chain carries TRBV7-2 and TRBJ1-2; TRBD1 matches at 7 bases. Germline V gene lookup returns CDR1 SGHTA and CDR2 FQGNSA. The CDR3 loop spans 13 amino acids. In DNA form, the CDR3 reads TGTGCCAGCGGCTTACAGGGGAAACATGGCTACACCTTC. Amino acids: CASGLQGKHGYTF.

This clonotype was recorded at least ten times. As DNA, the CDR3 is TGTGCCAGCAGCCCCCCGCGGGCAGGGGGCTTCTCCTACAATGAGCAGTTCTTC. Encoded protein: CASSPPRAGGFSYNEQFF. The chain couples TRBV7-9 to TRBJ2-1; 8 bases align to TRBD1. This CDR3 has 18 residues. Germline V lookup: CDR1 SEHNR, CDR2 FQNEAQ (reference sequence). Germline trimming cut 5 bases from V and 0 bases from J; bases unmatched to any gene: 12.